The 28 T cell receptor beta chains listed next were all sequenced from one sample in a study of CXCR3-negative and CXCR3-positive naive CD8 T cells (dated by TCRdb to the late 2010s). Broader findings and caveats from the paper: Compared with CXCR3-negative naive cells, CXCR3-positive naive cells had TRB CDR3s with higher hydrophobicity (lower Kidera factor 4), lower energy, and higher strength and volume indices.

Sequenced using a NextSeq 550. The Human TCR Profiling Kit (MiLaboratory) was used to make UMI-labeled 5' RACE TRB cDNA libraries. Reprocessed by TCRdb, the reads give a single entry per CDR3 protein sequence, without DNA. The sample table records about 84,000 distinct CDR3 sequences. Around 0.62% of the sample comes from the top ten. These receptors have no known antigen. The sequencing input was naive CXCR3+ CD8+ T cells from blood. The cell subset or site label, read with the paper, signifies: CD45RO-CCR7+CD27+CD95- naive CD8+ T cells expressing CXCR3 (TNR3+). The receptors derive from a human donor in good health. Some clones in this sample may be carry-over from other donors' samples.

The chain links TRBV5-4 to TRBJ2-1; TCRdb designates TRBD1, a call that cannot be tested without DNA. Germline V gives CDR1 SGHNT, CDR2 YYREEE (reference sequence). The CDR3 totals 14 residues. CDR3 residues: CASSPGGGYNEQFF. Variable domain in full (rest from reference TRBV5-4 and TRBJ2-1): ETGVTQSPTHLIKTRGQQVTLRCSSQSGHNTVSWYQQALGQGPQFIFQYYREEENGRGNFPPRFSGLQFPNYSSELNVNALELDDSALYLCASSPGGGYNEQFFGPGTRLTVL.

The V call is TRBV28, the J call TRBJ2-3. The CDR3 extends over 12 amino acids. Germline CDR1 reads MDHEN; CDR2 reads SYDVKM. CDR3 region: CASSQWVDTQYF.

The chain joins TRBV12-3 or TRBV12-4 to TRBJ2-5. The CDR3 sequence is 13 residues long. CDR3 amino acids: CASSPVEKETQYF.

The V call is TRBV28, the J call TRBJ2-7; no DNA is available, so the TRBD2 call from TCRdb remains unchecked. Germline CDR1 MDHEN, CDR2 SYDVKM. The CDR3 length is 14 residues. The CDR3 sequence is CASNSLGQLDEQYF.

The J gene is TRBJ2-3, the V gene TRBV5-1; lacking DNA, the TRBD2 call made by TCRdb goes unchecked. The CDR3 totals 13 residues. CDR1 is SGHRS, CDR2 YFSETQ, per germline. CDR3 amino acids: CASSRTLLDTQYF.

This CDR3 reads CASSYSPHTEAFF. V usage is TRBV6-2 or TRBV6-3 and J usage is TRBJ1-1. This CDR3 is 13 amino acids long. Germline V gives CDR1 MNHEY, CDR2 SVGEGT.

This chain joins TRBV7-9 and TRBJ2-1. The CDR3 extends over 13 amino acids. CDR1 and CDR2 from the germline V gene are SEHNR and FQNEAQ (reference sequence). The CDR3 region is CASSLSAYNEQFF.

V usage is TRBV20-1 and J usage is TRBJ1-2. The CDR3 runs to 11 residues. The germline V gene has CDR1 DFQATT and CDR2 SNEGSKA (reference sequence). CDR3 protein: CSALDGGGYTF.

The rearrangement links TRBV2 to TRBJ1-5; checking the TCRdb D call of TRBD1 is not possible without DNA. The CDR3 totals 14 residues. Germline assignment: CDR1 SNHLY and CDR2 FYNNEI. CDR3 in amino acids: CASSDWGSDQPQHF.

This chain joins TRBV7-2 and TRBJ1-6; the TCRdb call, TRBD1, lacks DNA for checking. CDR3 length: 16 residues. Germline V CDR1 and CDR2: SGHTA, FQGNSA. The CDR3 spells CASSVRDRNYNSPLHF.

J is TRBJ2-1 and V is TRBV6-6; the TCRdb D gene call, TRBD2, has no DNA to confirm it. Germline V lookup: CDR1 MNHNY, CDR2 SVGAGI (reference sequence). CDR3 size: 14 residues. The CDR3 reads CASSYWLSEQEQFF.

V is TRBV28 and J is TRBJ2-7; TCRdb returns TRBD1, unconfirmable since there is no DNA. Germline lookup yields CDR1 MDHEN and CDR2 SYDVKM. This CDR3 spans 12 amino acids. CDR3 sequence reads: CASSTGYYEQYF.

The chain combines TRBV18 with TRBJ2-7; checking the TCRdb D call of TRBD1 is not possible without DNA. The length of the CDR3 is 14 residues. The germline V gene has CDR1 KGHSH and CDR2 LQKENI. CDR3 amino acids: CASSPGAGLYEQYF.

The gene calls are TRBV6-5 and TRBJ1-1; TCRdb indicates TRBD1, and absent DNA this call remains unverified. This CDR3 is built from 13 residues. Germline V lookup: CDR1 MNHEY, CDR2 SVGAGI. CDR3 sequence reads: CASSSIRGREAFF.

The rearrangement links TRBV7-9 to TRBJ1-2; TCRdb calls TRBD1, which cannot be checked without DNA. This CDR3 region has 15 residues. Germline CDR1 and CDR2: SEHNR and FQNEAQ (reference sequence). The CDR3 spells CASSLVHRGGYGYTF.

The chain uses TRBV12-3 or TRBV12-4 and TRBJ2-7. This CDR3 has 13 amino acids. CDR3 sequence: CASSLPKVYEQYF.

This chain uses TRBV5-1 with TRBJ2-7. The CDR3 totals 15 residues. Germline V gene sequence: CDR1 SGHRS, CDR2 YFSETQ. CDR3 residues: CASSLISEDSYEQYF.

The chain uses TRBV11-2 and TRBJ1-2; TCRdb designates TRBD1, a call that cannot be tested without DNA. Per the germline V gene, CDR1 is SGHAT and CDR2 is FQNNGV. The CDR3 has 16 amino acids. The CDR3 here is CASSVAGATGSYGYTF.

CDR3 sequence: CASSYLSGLAGSDTQYF. The rearrangement joins TRBV6-5 to TRBJ2-3; the TRBD2 assignment by TCRdb is unverifiable without DNA. The CDR3 length is 17 residues. CDR1 and CDR2 (germline): MNHEY, SVGAGI.

V usage is TRBV29-1 and J usage is TRBJ2-3; TCRdb's D gene call, TRBD2, goes unchecked for lack of DNA. Per germline, CDR1 SQVTM and CDR2 ANQGSEA. The CDR3 has 14 amino acids. This CDR3 is CSVRSGEGTDTQYF.

The rearrangement links TRBV3-1 to TRBJ1-2; absent DNA, TCRdb's TRBD1 call cannot be checked. Per germline, CDR1 LGHDT and CDR2 YNNKEL (reference sequence). CDR3 length: 17 residues. CDR3 loop: CASSQDETRTEDYGYTF.

The chain employs TRBV5-1 and TRBJ2-6. The CDR3 length is 14 residues. Germline loops: CDR1 SGHRS, CDR2 YFSETQ. The CDR3 region is CARLGCLGANVLTF.

This chain connects TRBV2 to TRBJ1-5. The CDR3 totals 14 residues. Germline CDR1 and CDR2: SNHLY and FYNNEI. The CDR3 loop is CASSGWNDNQPQHF.

This sequence joins TRBV29-1 and TRBJ2-5; TCRdb proposes TRBD1, but this gene call is untestable without DNA. The CDR3 length is 13 residues. From germline, CDR1 is SQVTM and CDR2 ANQGSEA. CDR3 protein: CSASGQGGETQYF.

The rearrangement joins TRBV6-2 or TRBV6-3 to TRBJ2-2. Germline V gives CDR1 MNHEY, CDR2 SVGEGT. CDR3 length equals 16 residues. This CDR3 reads CASSYDHTHLTGELFF.

The V and J genes are TRBV28 and TRBJ1-1; TCRdb selects TRBD1, and the lack of DNA leaves this call unchecked. Germline CDR1 reads MDHEN; CDR2 reads SYDVKM. This CDR3 is built from 13 residues. This CDR3 reads CASSLQGGTEAFF.

V and J are TRBV5-1 and TRBJ2-1. This CDR3 region has 16 residues. Germline V CDR1 and CDR2: SGHRS, YFSETQ. The CDR3 protein is CASSLPDGISYNEQFF.

The rearrangement links TRBV2 to TRBJ2-7. The germline V gene has CDR1 SNHLY and CDR2 FYNNEI. The CDR3 has 13 amino acids. This CDR3 reads CASIGDSPYEQYF.